One TCR beta chain is described in this entry. The antigen this receptor binds is unknown. No much larger clone is present one base from it, and per-base qualities are unavailable. This entry comes from a study of Ad26.COV2.S vaccination and SARS-CoV-2 variants (dated by TCRdb to 2020 to 2022). For context, the study as a whole: Vaccine-arm donors were drawn from COV1001, a multicentre, randomized, double-blind, placebo-controlled phase I-IIa trial of Ad26.COV2.S in healthy adults. Dosing of Ad26.COV2.S was intramuscular, at either 5x10^10 or 1x10^11 viral particles, delivered as one shot or as two shots spaced 56 days apart. The specificity and breadth of SARS-CoV-2-reactive T cell receptors after Ad26.COV2.S vaccination were assessed by TCRbeta repertoire sequencing. The TCR-sequenced set comprised approximately 30 samples: approximately 20 Ad26.COV2.S vaccine recipients, 5 placebo recipients and 8 SARS-CoV-2 convalescent individuals. Trial participants were randomized into five groups of five: low-dose or high-dose Ad26.COV2.S given once or twice, or placebo on both occasions. Blinding of investigators to trial group allocation was maintained during experiments and outcome assessment. What the study reported, not specific to this receptor: Higher spike-specific TCR breadth was observed in Ad26.COV2.S recipients than in placebo recipients (P = 0.0014). The study lacked the statistical power to compare responses across vaccine doses or regimens. After vaccination, spike-specific CD8+ and CD4+ T cell responses were reported to show substantial breadth. The authors noted that total T cell responses may have been underestimated by the TCR breadth and depth analyses. Comparable non-spike TCR breadth was observed between vaccine and placebo recipients, consistent with only spike being contained in the vaccine.

CDR3 length: 15 amino acids, cysteine to phenylalanine. This entry keeps only the CDR3 DNA: 45 bases, framed from base 1. Based on the germline V gene, the CDR1 and CDR2 sequences are MNHEY and SVGAGI. Trimmed from V: 4 bases; trimmed from J: 5 bases; junction bases lacking a gene match: 7. Read against the paper, the sample's treatment or condition label means: about 20 received Ad26.COV2.S at low or high dose, single or two shots; roughly five received placebo; per-sample allocation not given. Repertoires of vaccine and placebo recipients were sequenced from samples taken on day 63 after the first injection. Cohort 1b enrolled some 25 adults aged 18-55 years at a single site in Boston, USA, between 29 July and 7 August 2020. Ad26.COV2.S was a replication-incompetent adenovirus type 26 vector expressing a prefusion-stabilized SARS-CoV-2 spike protein from the original Wuhan strain. The immunoSEQ Assay was the method used to sequence TCRbeta CDR3 regions. After extraction, genomic DNA underwent amplification by bias-controlled multiplex PCR, followed by high-throughput sequencing. For the original study's pipeline: To quantify the absolute abundance of each unique TCRbeta CDR3 region, sequences were collapsed and filtered. T cell fraction was estimated by normalizing TCRbeta template counts to usable DNA, which was measured by amplifying reference genes present in all nucleated cells. Repertoire TCRs were annotated as SARS-CoV-2-specific when V gene, CDR3 amino acid sequence and J gene were exactly matched to a known reactive TCR set. MIRA supplied the reference SARS-CoV-2 TCR set, which was filtered for enrichment in COVID-19-positive ImmuneCODE repertoires so that public or cross-reactive TCRs were removed. Using the MIRA antigens, annotated TCRs were further analysed by specific ORF or by position within an ORF. Breadth was defined as the number of annotated unique rearrangements divided by the total number of unique productive rearrangements, and depth was defined as the summed frequency of the annotated unique rearrangements. Two-sided Wilcoxon rank-sum tests were used to compare TCR breadth between groups. TCRdb obtained this table from immuneACCESS and retained in-frame rearrangements with V and J assigned. These tables miss some clones; where compared with another copy, unresolved V genes account for less than half of the shortfall, and the remainder is unexplained. D and trimming were read from the DNA, whereas the V and J calls and clone size are those reported in that table. The sample profile shows about half a million clones; about 88% of them were found once. In total, the top ten clones hold approximately 1.7% of the sample.

This sample comprised peripheral blood, obtained in a trial of Ad26.COV2.S vaccine versus placebo. The TCR originated in a person aged 18-65 years who received the Ad26.COV2.S COVID-19 vaccine or a placebo. The chain links TRBV6-5 with TRBJ1-4; 7 bases in the junction line up with TRBD1. At the DNA level, the sequence is TGTGCCAGCAGTTGGCGGGGGACAGTGAATGAAAAACTGTTTTTT. It is translated as CASSWRGTVNEKLFF.